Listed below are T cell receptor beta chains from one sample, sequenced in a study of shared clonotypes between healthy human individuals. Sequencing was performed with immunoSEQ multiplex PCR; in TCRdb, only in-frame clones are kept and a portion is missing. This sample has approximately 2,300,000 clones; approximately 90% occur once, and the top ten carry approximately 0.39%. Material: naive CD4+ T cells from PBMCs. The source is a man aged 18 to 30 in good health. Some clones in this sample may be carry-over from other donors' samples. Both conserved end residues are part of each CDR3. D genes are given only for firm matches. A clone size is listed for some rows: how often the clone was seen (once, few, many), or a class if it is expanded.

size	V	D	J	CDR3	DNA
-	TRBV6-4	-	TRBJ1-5	CASSVQTPPRDQPQHF	TGTGCCAGCAGTGTCCAGACACCACCTAGGGATCAGCCCCAGCATTTT
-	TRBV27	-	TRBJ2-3	CASTQAGGSTDTQYF	TGTGCCAGCACCCAAGCGGGCGGTAGCACAGATACGCAGTATTTT
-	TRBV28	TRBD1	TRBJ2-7	CASSVPGQGSYEQYF	TGTGCCAGCAGCGTCCCGGGACAGGGGTCCTACGAGCAGTACTTC
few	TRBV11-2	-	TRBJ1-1	CASRALRTTEAFF	TGTGCCAGCAGGGCCCTTCGCACTACTGAAGCTTTCTTT
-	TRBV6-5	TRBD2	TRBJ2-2	CASSRTSGLGELFF	TGTGCCAGCAGCCGGACTAGCGGCCTCGGGGAGCTGTTTTTT
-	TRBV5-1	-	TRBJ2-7	CASSFGGTTYYEQYF	TGCGCCAGCAGCTTTGGAGGGACAACCTATTACGAGCAGTACTTC
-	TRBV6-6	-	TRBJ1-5	CASKEGNQPQHF	TGTGCCAGCAAGGAGGGCAATCAGCCCCAGCATTTT
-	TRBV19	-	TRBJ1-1	CASSILDGNTEAFF	TGTGCCAGTAGTATTCTGGACGGTAACACTGAAGCTTTCTTT
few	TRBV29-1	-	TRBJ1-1	CSVGGRYDTEAFF	TGCAGCGTTGGAGGACGGTATGACACTGAAGCTTTCTTT
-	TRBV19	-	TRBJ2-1	CASSYRTGFGANEQFF	TGTGCCAGTAGTTACAGGACCGGGTTTGGGGCTAATGAGCAGTTCTTC
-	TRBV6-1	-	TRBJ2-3	CASSTTGLDTQYF	TGTGCCAGCAGTACAACCGGACTAGATACGCAGTATTTT
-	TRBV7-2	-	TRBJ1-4	CASSLLGAANEKLFF	TGTGCCAGCAGCTTGCTCGGGGCAGCCAATGAAAAACTGTTTTTT
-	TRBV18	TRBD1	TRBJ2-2	CASSSDGTGGGELFF	TGTGCCAGCTCATCAGACGGGACAGGCGGCGGGGAGCTGTTTTTT
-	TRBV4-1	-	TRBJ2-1	CASSQIGRYSYNEQFF	TGCGCCAGCAGCCAAATCGGTCGATACTCCTACAATGAGCAGTTCTTC
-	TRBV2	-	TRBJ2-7	CASSEALGGYEQYF	TGTGCCAGCAGTGAAGCGCTCGGGGGCTACGAGCAGTACTTC
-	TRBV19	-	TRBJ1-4	CASSMWDEKLFF	TGTGCCAGTAGTATGTGGGATGAAAAACTGTTTTTT
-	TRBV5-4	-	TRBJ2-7	CASSSDSGLRYEQYF	TGTGCCAGCAGCTCTGATTCGGGGTTACGCTACGAGCAGTACTTC
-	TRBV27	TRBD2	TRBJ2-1	CASSLRAGGENEQFF	TGTGCCAGCAGTTTAAGAGCGGGAGGTGAGAATGAGCAGTTCTTC
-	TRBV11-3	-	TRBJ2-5	CASSLDFEETQYF	TGTGCCAGCAGCTTAGACTTCGAAGAGACCCAGTACTTC
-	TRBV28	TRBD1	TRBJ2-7	CASSPRTGAAYEQYF	TGTGCCAGCAGTCCCAGGACAGGGGCCGCCTACGAGCAGTACTTC
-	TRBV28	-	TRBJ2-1	CASTPTNRRQNEQFF	TGTGCCAGCACCCCCACCAATCGGCGGCAAAATGAGCAGTTCTTC
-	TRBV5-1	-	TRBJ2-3	CASQSGVTTDTQYF	TGCGCCAGCCAATCAGGGGTCACCACAGATACGCAGTATTTT
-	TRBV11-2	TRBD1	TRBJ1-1	CASSPDRLTEAFF	TGTGCCAGCAGCCCGGACAGGTTGACTGAAGCTTTCTTT
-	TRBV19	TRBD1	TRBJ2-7	CASSATGTGYYEQYF	TGTGCCAGTAGTGCGACCGGGACAGGGTATTACGAGCAGTACTTC
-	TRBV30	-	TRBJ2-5	CAWRRQASQETQYF	TGTGCCTGGAGGAGGCAGGCCTCCCAAGAGACCCAGTACTTC
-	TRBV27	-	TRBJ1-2	CASSLLTGRGGYTF	TGTGCCAGCAGTTTGCTTACGGGGCGGGGCGGCTACACCTTC
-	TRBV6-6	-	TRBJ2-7	CASRVGRSGYEQYF	TGTGCCAGCAGAGTGGGACGGTCGGGCTACGAGCAGTACTTC
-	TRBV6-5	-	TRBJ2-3	CASRPPVGVEYF	TGTGCCAGCAGGCCACCGGTTGGGGTAGAGTATTTT
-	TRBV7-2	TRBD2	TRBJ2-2	CASSAPAGGYNTGELFF	TGTGCCAGCAGCGCCCCAGCGGGAGGATATAACACCGGGGAGCTGTTTTTT
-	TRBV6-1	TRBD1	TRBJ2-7	CASTPDRVRTYEQYF	TGTGCCAGCACCCCGGACAGGGTGAGGACCTACGAGCAGTACTTC
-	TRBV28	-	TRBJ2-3	CASSSRNNLNRAGDTQYF	TGTGCCAGCAGCTCTAGGAATAACTTAAATCGTGCGGGTGATACGCAGTATTTT
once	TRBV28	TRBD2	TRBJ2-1	CATASGGTLNEQFF	TGTGCCACGGCTAGCGGGGGAACGTTAAATGAGCAGTTCTTC
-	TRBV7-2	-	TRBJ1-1	CASSLATPGLRIEAFF	TGTGCCAGCAGCTTAGCGACACCGGGACTGAGAATTGAAGCTTTCTTT
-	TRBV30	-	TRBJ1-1	CAWSFGTEAFF	TGTGCCTGGAGTTTCGGGACTGAAGCTTTCTTT
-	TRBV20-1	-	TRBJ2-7	CSGTAVYEQYF	TGCAGCGGGACGGCCGTCTACGAGCAGTACTTC
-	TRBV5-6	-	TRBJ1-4	CASSLNPGSGEKLFF	TGTGCCAGCAGCCTAAACCCGGGATCGGGAGAAAAACTGTTTTTT
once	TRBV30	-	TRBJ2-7	CAWSSYPGQSSYEQYF	TGTGCCTGGAGTTCTTATCCGGGGCAGAGCTCCTACGAGCAGTACTTC
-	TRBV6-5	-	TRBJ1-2	CASSRGLHYGYTF	TGTGCCAGCAGCCGAGGACTGCACTATGGCTACACCTTC
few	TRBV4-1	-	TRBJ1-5	CASSQAGGHQPQHF	TGCGCCAGCAGCCAAGCCGGGGGCCATCAGCCCCAGCATTTT
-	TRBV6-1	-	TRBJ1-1	CASRVNRYNTEAFF	TGTGCCAGCAGGGTGAATAGGTATAACACTGAAGCTTTCTTT
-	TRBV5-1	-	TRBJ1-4	CASSLAGGPNEKLFF	TGCGCCAGCAGCTTGGCCGGGGGACCGAATGAAAAACTGTTTTTT
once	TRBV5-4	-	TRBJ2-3	CASSLAGGGRPDTQYF	TGTGCCAGCAGCTTGGCCGGTGGGGGCCGCCCAGATACGCAGTATTTT
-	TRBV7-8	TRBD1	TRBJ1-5	CASSFVPGRGVLNQPQHF	TGTGCCAGCAGCTTTGTGCCTGGCAGGGGGGTTCTAAATCAGCCCCAGCATTTT
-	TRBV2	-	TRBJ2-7	CASGLSGYEQYF	TGTGCCAGTGGACTGTCTGGGTACGAGCAGTACTTC
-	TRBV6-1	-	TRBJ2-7	CASRGREQYF	TGTGCCAGCAGGGGTCGCGAGCAGTACTTC
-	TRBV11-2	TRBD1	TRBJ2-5	CASSRGQDLGETQYF	TGTGCCAGCAGCCGTGGACAGGACCTGGGGGAGACCCAGTACTTC
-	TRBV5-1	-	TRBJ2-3	CASTLDADTQYF	TGCGCCAGCACCTTGGACGCAGATACGCAGTATTTT
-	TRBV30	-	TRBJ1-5	CAWAGNSNQPQHF	TGTGCCTGGGCGGGGAACAGCAATCAGCCCCAGCATTTT
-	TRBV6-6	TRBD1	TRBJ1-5	CASRDRANNQPQHF	TGTGCCAGCAGGGACAGGGCTAATAATCAGCCCCAGCATTTT
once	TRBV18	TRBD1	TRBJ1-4	CASSPRQGVTNEKLFF	TGTGCCAGCTCACCCCGACAGGGGGTAACTAATGAAAAACTGTTTTTT
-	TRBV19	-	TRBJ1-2	CASSIAQGGPYGYTF	TGTGCCAGTAGTATAGCCCAGGGCGGGCCATATGGCTACACCTTC
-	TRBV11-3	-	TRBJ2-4	CASSPPGTAKNIQYF	TGTGCCAGCAGCCCGCCCGGGACAGCCAAAAACATTCAGTACTTC
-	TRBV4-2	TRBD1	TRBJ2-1	CASSPQGALYNEQFF	TGTGCCAGCAGCCCGCAGGGGGCTCTCTACAATGAGCAGTTCTTC
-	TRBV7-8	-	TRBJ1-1	CASSPVDRGSEAFF	TGTGCCAGCAGCCCCGTGGACCGAGGGTCTGAAGCTTTCTTT
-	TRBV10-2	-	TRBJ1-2	CASSERGANYGYTF	TGCGCCAGCAGTGAGAGAGGCGCTAACTATGGCTACACCTTC
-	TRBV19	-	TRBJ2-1	CASKRVGYNEQFF	TGTGCCAGTAAGCGGGTGGGGTACAATGAGCAGTTCTTC